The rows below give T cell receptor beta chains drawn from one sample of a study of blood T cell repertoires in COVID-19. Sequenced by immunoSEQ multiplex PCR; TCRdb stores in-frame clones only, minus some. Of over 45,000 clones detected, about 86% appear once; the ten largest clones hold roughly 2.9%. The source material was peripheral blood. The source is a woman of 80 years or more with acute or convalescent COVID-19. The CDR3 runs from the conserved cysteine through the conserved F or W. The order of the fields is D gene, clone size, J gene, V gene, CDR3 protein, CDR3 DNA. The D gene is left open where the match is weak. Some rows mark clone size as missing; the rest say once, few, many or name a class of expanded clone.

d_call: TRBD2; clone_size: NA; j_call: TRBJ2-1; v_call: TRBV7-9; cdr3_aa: CASSRPRGVVTYNEQFF; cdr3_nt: TGTGCCAGCAGCCGACCTCGGGGGGTCGTAACCTACAATGAGCAGTTCTTC
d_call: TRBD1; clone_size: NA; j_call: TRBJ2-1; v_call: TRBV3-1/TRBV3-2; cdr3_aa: CASSQDRDRGYNEQFF; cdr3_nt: TGTGCCAGCAGCCAAGACCGAGACAGGGGATACAATGAGCAGTTCTTC
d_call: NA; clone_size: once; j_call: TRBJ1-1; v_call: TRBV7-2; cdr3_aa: CASSLDSSNTEAFF; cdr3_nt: TGTGCCAGCAGCTTAGACAGCTCGAACACTGAAGCTTTCTTT
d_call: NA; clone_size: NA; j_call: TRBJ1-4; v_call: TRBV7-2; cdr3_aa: CASSLGQKFNEKLFF; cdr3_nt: TGTGCCAGCAGCTTAGGACAGAAATTTAATGAAAAACTGTTTTTT
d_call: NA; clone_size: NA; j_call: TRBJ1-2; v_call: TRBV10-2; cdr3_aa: CASTEGRNYGYTF; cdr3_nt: TGCGCCAGCACCGAGGGTAGGAACTATGGCTACACCTTC
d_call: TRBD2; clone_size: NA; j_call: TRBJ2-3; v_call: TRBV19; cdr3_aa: CASSPTVAGGKNTQYF; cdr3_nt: TGTGCCAGTAGTCCTACCGTAGCGGGGGGGAAAAATACGCAGTATTTT
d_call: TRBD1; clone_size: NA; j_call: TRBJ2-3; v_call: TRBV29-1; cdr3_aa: CSAGGSQSASTDTQYF; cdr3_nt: TGCAGCGCAGGGGGCTCTCAATCGGCTAGCACAGATACGCAGTATTTT
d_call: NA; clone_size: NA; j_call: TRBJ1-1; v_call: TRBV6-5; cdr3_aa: CASCREEITEAFF; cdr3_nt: TGTGCCAGCTGCAGGGAGGAGATCACTGAAGCTTTCTTT
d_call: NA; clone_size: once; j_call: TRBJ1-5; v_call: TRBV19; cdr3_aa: CASKKGGAGNQPQHF; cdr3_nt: TGTGCCAGTAAGAAGGGGGGGGCTGGCAATCAGCCCCAGCATTTT
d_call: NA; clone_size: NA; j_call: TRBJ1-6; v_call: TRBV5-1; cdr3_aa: CASSLGGESSPLHF; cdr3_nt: TGCGCCAGCAGCTTGGGGGGGGAGAGTTCACCCCTCCACTTT
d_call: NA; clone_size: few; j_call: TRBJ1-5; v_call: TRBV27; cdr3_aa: CASSPSDTHSNQPQHF; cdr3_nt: TGTGCCAGCAGTCCCTCGGACACTCATAGCAATCAGCCCCAGCATTTT
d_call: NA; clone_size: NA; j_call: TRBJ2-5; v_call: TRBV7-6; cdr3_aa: CASSLGDSRGSQETQYF; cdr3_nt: TGTGCCAGCAGCTTAGGGGATAGCCGGGGGTCCCAAGAGACCCAGTACTTC
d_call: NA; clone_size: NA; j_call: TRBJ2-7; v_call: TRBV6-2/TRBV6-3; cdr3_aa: CASSSRGFGVYEQYF; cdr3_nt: TGTGCCAGCAGTAGCCGGGGTTTCGGGGTCTACGAGCAGTACTTC
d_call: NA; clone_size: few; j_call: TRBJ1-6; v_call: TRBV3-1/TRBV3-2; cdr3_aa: CASSPYRVGNSPLHF; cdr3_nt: TGTGCCAGCAGCCCGTACAGGGTCGGTAATTCACCCCTCCACTTT
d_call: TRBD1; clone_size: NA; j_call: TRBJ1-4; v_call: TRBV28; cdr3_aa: CASSSLDRGTEKLFF; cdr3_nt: TGTGCCAGCAGTTCACTAGACAGGGGAACGGAAAAACTGTTTTTT
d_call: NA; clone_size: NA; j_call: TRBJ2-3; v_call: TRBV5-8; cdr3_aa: CASSGVSAGPFTDTQYF; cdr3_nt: TGTGCCAGCAGCGGCGTGAGTGCGGGGCCTTTCACAGATACGCAGTATTTT
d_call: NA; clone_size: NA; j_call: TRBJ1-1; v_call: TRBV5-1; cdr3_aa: CASSLAPTYETEAFF; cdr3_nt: TGCGCCAGCAGCTTGGCCCCTACTTACGAAACTGAAGCTTTCTTT
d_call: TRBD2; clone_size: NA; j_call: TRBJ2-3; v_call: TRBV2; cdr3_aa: CASSARAGRGDTQYF; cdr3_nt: TGTGCCAGCAGTGCAAGAGCGGGGCGGGGGGATACGCAGTATTTT
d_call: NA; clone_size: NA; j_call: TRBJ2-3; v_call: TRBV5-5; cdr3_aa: CASSPTAGLASFNTQYF; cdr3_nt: TGTGCCAGCAGCCCTACAGCGGGCCTTGCGAGTTTTAATACGCAGTATTTT
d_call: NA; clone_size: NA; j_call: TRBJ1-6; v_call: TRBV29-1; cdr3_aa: CSVAQENSPLHF; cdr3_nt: TGCAGCGTTGCACAGGAAAATTCACCCCTCCACTTT
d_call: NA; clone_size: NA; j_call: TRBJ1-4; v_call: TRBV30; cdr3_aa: CAAQNKHATNEKLFF; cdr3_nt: TGTGCCGCCCAGAATAAACATGCAACTAATGAAAAACTGTTTTTT
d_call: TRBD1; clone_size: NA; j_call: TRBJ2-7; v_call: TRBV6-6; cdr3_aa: CASSPRDRNTYEQYF; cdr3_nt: TGTGCCAGCAGTCCCCGGGACAGGAATACCTACGAGCAGTACTTC
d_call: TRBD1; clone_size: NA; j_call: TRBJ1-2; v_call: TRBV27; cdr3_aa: CASRQQGQAHYGYTF; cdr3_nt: TGTGCCAGTCGCCAACAGGGGCAGGCCCACTATGGCTACACCTTC
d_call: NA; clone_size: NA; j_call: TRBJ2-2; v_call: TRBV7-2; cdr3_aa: CASSLVGPNTGELFF; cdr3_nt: TGTGCCAGCAGCTTAGTGGGGCCGAACACCGGGGAGCTGTTTTTT
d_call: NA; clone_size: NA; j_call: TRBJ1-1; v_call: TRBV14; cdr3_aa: CASSQGAGMTEAFF; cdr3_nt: TGTGCCAGCAGCCAAGGGGCGGGGATGACTGAAGCTTTCTTT
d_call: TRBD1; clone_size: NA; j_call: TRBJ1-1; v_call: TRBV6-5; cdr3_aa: CASSSTQGVTEAFF; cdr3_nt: TGTGCCAGCAGCAGCACACAGGGGGTCACTGAAGCTTTCTTT
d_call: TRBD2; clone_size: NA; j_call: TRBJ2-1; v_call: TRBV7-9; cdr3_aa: CASSFRGGASEQFF; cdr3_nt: TGTGCCAGCAGCTTTCGCGGGGGGGCCAGTGAGCAGTTCTTC
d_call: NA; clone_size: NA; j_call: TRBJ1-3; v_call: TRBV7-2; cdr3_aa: CASSSRGFGGNTIYF; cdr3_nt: TGTGCCAGCAGCTCGAGGGGGTTCGGCGGAAACACCATATATTTT
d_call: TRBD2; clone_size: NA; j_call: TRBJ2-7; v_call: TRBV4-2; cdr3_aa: CASSQDDSGGPNPYEQYF; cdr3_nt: TGTGCCAGCAGCCAAGATGATAGCGGGGGGCCTAACCCCTACGAGCAGTACTTC
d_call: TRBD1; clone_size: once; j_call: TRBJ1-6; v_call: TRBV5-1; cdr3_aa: CASSLADRVNSPLHF; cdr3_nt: TGCGCCAGCAGCTTGGCAGACAGGGTCAATTCACCCCTCCACTTT
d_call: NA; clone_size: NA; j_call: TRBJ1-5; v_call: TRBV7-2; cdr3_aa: CASSLAGQNSNQPQHF; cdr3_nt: TGTGCCAGCAGCTTAGCTGGGCAGAATAGCAATCAGCCCCAGCATTTT
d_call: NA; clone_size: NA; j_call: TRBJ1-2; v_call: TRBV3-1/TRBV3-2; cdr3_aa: CASSQETRGYTF; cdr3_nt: TGTGCCAGCAGCCAAGAGACGAGGGGCTACACCTTC
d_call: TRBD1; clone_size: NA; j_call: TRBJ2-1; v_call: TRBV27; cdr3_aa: CASSSPRDRAYNEQFF; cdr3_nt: TGTGCCAGCAGTTCCCCTCGGGACAGGGCTTACAATGAGCAGTTCTTC
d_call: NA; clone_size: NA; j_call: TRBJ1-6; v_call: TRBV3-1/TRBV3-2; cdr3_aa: CASSRRQANSPLHF; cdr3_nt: TGTGCCAGCAGCCGCCGACAGGCTAATTCACCCCTCCACTTT
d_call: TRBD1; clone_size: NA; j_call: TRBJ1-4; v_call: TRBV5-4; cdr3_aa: CASSNGQGSEKLFF; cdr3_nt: TGTGCCAGCAGCAACGGACAGGGGTCGGAAAAACTGTTTTTT
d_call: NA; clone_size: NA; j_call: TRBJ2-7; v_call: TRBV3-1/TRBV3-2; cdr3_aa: CASSHGGSSYEQYF; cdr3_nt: TGTGCCAGCAGCCATGGAGGAAGCTCCTACGAGCAGTACTTC
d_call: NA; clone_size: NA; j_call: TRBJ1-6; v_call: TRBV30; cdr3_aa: CAWSKKYRGNNSPLHF; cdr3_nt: TGTGCCTGGAGTAAGAAGTACCGCGGAAATAATTCACCCCTCCACTTT
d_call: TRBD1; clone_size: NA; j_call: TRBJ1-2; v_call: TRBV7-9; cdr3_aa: CASTKGGTGYGYTF; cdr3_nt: TGTGCCAGCACCAAGGGCGGGACAGGCTATGGCTACACCTTC
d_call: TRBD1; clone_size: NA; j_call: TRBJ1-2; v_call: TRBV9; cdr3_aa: CASSVAGGQGYGYTF; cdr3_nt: TGTGCCAGCAGCGTAGCCGGGGGACAGGGCTATGGCTACACCTTC
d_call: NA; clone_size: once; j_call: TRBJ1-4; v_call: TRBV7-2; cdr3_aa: CASSPQVVNEKLFF; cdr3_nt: TGTGCCAGCAGCCCACAGGTAGTGAATGAAAAACTGTTTTTT
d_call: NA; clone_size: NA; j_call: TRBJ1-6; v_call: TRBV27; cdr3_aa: CASSPRRGSPLHF; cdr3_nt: TGTGCCAGCAGTCCAAGGAGAGGTTCACCCCTCCACTTT
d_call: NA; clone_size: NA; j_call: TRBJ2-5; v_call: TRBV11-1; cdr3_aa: CASSATRETQYF; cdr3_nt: TGTGCCAGCAGCGCGACGAGGGAGACCCAGTACTTC
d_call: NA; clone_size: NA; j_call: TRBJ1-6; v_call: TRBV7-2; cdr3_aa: CASSLESRQGGYNSPLHF; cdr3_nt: TGTGCCAGCAGCTTAGAAAGCCGGCAGGGAGGTTATAATTCACCCCTCCACTTT
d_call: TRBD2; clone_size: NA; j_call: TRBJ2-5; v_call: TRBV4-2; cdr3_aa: CASSPQTSGGPQETQYF; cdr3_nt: TGTGCCAGCAGCCCCCAGACTAGCGGGGGGCCTCAAGAGACCCAGTACTTC
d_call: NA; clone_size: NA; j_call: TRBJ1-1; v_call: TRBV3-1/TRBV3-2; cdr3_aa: CASSQIQGNTEAFF; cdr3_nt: TGTGCCAGCAGCCAGATACAGGGGAACACTGAAGCTTTCTTT
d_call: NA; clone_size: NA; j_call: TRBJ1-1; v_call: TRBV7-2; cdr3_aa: CASSPWGGTEAFF; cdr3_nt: TGTGCCAGCAGCCCCTGGGGGGGGACTGAAGCTTTCTTT
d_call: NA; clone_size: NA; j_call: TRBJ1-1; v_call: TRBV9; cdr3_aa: CASSPDWGEAEAFF; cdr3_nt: TGTGCCAGCAGCCCGGACTGGGGGGAGGCTGAAGCTTTCTTT
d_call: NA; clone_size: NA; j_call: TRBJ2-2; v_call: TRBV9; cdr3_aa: CASSLGGRPPNTGELFF; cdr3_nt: TGTGCCAGCAGCCTCGGAGGTCGTCCTCCGAACACCGGGGAGCTGTTTTTT
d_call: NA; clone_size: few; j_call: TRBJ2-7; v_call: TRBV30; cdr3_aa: CAWSVGGYEQYF; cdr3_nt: TGTGCCTGGAGTGTAGGCGGCTACGAGCAGTACTTC